Each of the 11 T cell receptor beta chains below was sequenced from the same sample in a study of blood T cells in healthy people across ages. The second PCR ran about 6 to 12 cycles with a sample-barcoded 5' primer and J-beta primers. MiXCR was run by TCRdb on the 5' RACE reads, yielding one entry per CDR3 protein. The sample yields some 1,500,000 distinct CDR3 sequences, 35% to 45% seen once. The sequencing input was blood. The receptor source for this set is a young woman in good health.

This chain joins TRBV20-1 and TRBJ2-4; TRBD2 agrees at 11 bases. The J call may be in error: the DNA end matches TRBJ2-5 better. Per germline, CDR1 DFQATT and CDR2 SNEGSKA (reference sequence). The CDR3 sequence is 15 residues long. The CDR3 loop is CSAHLPGLAEETQYF. The CDR3 DNA sequence: TGCAGTGCGCATCTCCCGGGACTAGCGGAAGAGACCCAGTACTTC.

This clonotype was detected a few times. The rearrangement joins TRBV12-3 or TRBV12-4 to TRBJ2-1; 8 bases fit TRBD1. The CDR3 is 17 residues long. The V segment lost 7 bases and the J segment 9 bases; nucleotides outside the gene matches: 20. CDR3 sequence: CASTFLPGQEIMAEQFF. The CDR3 nucleotides read TGTGCCAGCACATTCTTACCGGGACAGGAGATTATGGCTGAGCAGTTCTTC.

The chain joins TRBV27 to TRBJ1-2; 8 nucleotides match TRBD1. With 4 bases clipped from V and 7 bases from J, the junction kept 8 bases outside the gene matches. Germline V gene data show CDR1 as MNHEY and CDR2 as SMNVEV (reference sequence). This CDR3 contains 14 residues. The CDR3 nucleotides are TGTGCCAGCAGTTCACAGGGGGTGTCCCTTGGCTACACCTTC. It is translated as CASSSQGVSLGYTF.

This clonotype was detected only a few times. The chain has TRBV24-1 and TRBJ2-1; 11 bases are a match to TRBD2. CDR1 is KGHDR and CDR2 is SFDVKD in the germline V gene. This CDR3 contains 20 residues. With 0 bases clipped from V and 5 bases from J, the junction kept 14 bases outside the gene matches. CDR3 bases: TGTGCCACCAGTGATTTGTTCGGGGAACTAGCGGGAGCGACCCACAATGAGCAGTTCTTC. The encoded protein is CATSDLFGELAGATHNEQFF.

The rearrangement joins TRBV7-2 to TRBJ2-1; 7 bases align to TRBD1. The J call may be faulty, since TRBJ2-7 better matches the DNA end. Per the germline V gene, CDR1 is SGHTA and CDR2 is FQGNSA. The CDR3 length is 15 residues. This CDR3 is CASSSDRVLYNEQYF. The DNA for the CDR3 is TGTGCCAGCAGCTCCGACAGGGTTCTATACAATGAGCAGTACTTC.

This chain joins TRBV12-3 or TRBV12-4 and TRBJ2-1; 7 positions match TRBD2. The CDR3 runs to 16 residues. V trimming: 5 bases; J trimming: 10 bases; junction bases outside the gene matches: 17. The CDR3 region has the DNA TGTGCCAGCAGTCGGACTTTGTACAATTGGGGGGGAGAGCAGTTCTTC. This encodes CASSRTLYNWGGEQFF.

This chain connects TRBV9 to TRBJ1-2; 9 positions match TRBD1. V lost 3 bases to trimming and J lost 4 bases; unmatched junction nucleotides: 4. The CDR3 is 14 amino acids. CDR1 and CDR2 from the germline V gene are SGDLS and YYNGEE. The CDR3 spells CASSATGGSYGYTF. CDR3 nucleotide sequence: TGTGCCAGCAGCGCAACAGGGGGCAGCTATGGCTACACCTTC. Filled out from reference TRBV9 and TRBJ1-2, the complete variable domain reads DSGVTQTPKHLITATGQRVTLRCSPRSGDLSVYWYQQSLDQGLQFLIQYYNGEERAKGNILERFSAQQFPDLHSELNLSSLELGDSALYFCASSATGGSYGYTFGSGTRLTVV.

This clonotype turned up a few times. The chain has TRBV20-1 and TRBJ2-7; D is unclear. The CDR3 runs to 12 residues. V was trimmed by 3 bases and J by 6 bases, leaving 12 bases between them. The V gene's germline CDR1 is DFQATT and CDR2 SNEGSKA (reference sequence). The CDR3 protein is CSASWVTGEQYF. DNA of the CDR3: TGCAGTGCTAGTTGGGTTACCGGCGAGCAGTACTTC.

There are many counts of this clonotype. The junction does not match germline at one end; this may be a read error. This chain joins TRBV4-3 and TRBJ2-5; possible D gene TRBD1, 5 bases. The CDR3 has 13 residues. Germline loops: CDR1 LGHNA, CDR2 YSLEER. This chain's CDR3 is CASSKDRQETQYF. In DNA, the CDR3 is TGCGCCAGCAGCAAAGACAGACAAGAGACCCAGTACTTC.

About this clonotype itself: A single base separates this from a much larger clone, so it may be a read error. The genes are TRBV20-1 and TRBJ1-2; D perhaps matches TRBD1 (5 bases). The CDR3 has 12 residues. CDR1 is DFQATT and CDR2 is SNEGSKA in the germline V gene (reference sequence). Deletions cut 3 bases from V and 3 bases from J, with 8 bases between. CDR3 amino acids: CSARGGDYGYTF. The CDR3 DNA reads as TGCAGTGCTAGGGGGGGGGACTATGGCTACACCTTC.

This clonotype was counted only a few times. The chain links TRBV7-9 to TRBJ1-1, with a weak D call TRBD1 (5 bases). The ends were cut back, 5 bases at V and 11 bases at J, with 18 bases in the middle. This CDR3 is built from 13 residues. Germline lookup yields CDR1 SEHNR and CDR2 FQNEAQ (reference sequence). CDR3 amino acids: CASSTRVGVSAFF. CDR3 bases: TGTGCCAGCAGCACCCGCGTAGGGGTATCGGCTTTCTTT. The variable domain in full, completed from reference TRBV7-9 and TRBJ1-1, reads DTGVSQNPRHKITKRGQNVTFRCDPISEHNRLYWYRQTLGQGPEFLTYFQNEAQLEKSRLLSDRFSAERPKGSFSTLEIQRTEQGDSAMYLCASSTRVGVSAFFGQGTRLTVV.